This T cell receptor beta chain was documented in a study of cytomegalovirus exposure and HLA in healthy donors. As to this clone: What it binds is not known. Germline and junction disagree at one end, which may indicate a read error.

Germline assignment: CDR1 SGHRS and CDR2 YFSETQ. CDR3 size: 13 residues. Use of 60 Vbeta and 13 Jbeta primers characterized the PCR. Here immunoSEQ multiplex PCR was the method, and the copy in TCRdb shows in-frame clones only, minus some. The sample records 90,000 to 120,000 clones, about 80% being singletons. Study outcomes and limitations: Researchers left out some V segments, among them TRBV6-2 and TRBV6-3, as indistinguishable.

Material: PBMCs. The sequence derives from a man under 40 in good health and CMV-seropositive. V and J are TRBV5-1 and TRBJ1-2; no definite D call. CDR3 coding DNA: TGCGCCAGCAGTTACGACGGGAACTATGTCTACACCTTC. Its protein is CASSYDGNYVYTF.